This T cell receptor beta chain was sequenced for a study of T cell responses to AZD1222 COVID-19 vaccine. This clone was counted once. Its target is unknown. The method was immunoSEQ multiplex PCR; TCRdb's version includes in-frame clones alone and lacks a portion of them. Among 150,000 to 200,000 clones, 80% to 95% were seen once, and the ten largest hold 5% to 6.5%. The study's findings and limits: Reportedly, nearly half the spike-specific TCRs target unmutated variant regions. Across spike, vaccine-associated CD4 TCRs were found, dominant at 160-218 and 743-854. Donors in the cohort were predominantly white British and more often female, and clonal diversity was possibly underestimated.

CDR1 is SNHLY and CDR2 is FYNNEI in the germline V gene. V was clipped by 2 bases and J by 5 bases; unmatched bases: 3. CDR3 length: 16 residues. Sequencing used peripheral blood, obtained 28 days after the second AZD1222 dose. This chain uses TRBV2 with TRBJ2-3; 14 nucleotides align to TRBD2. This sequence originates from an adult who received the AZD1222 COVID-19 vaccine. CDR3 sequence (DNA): TGTGCCAGCAGTGAACTGACTAGCGGGGGGGGAGATACGCAGTATTTT. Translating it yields CASSELTSGGGDTQYF.